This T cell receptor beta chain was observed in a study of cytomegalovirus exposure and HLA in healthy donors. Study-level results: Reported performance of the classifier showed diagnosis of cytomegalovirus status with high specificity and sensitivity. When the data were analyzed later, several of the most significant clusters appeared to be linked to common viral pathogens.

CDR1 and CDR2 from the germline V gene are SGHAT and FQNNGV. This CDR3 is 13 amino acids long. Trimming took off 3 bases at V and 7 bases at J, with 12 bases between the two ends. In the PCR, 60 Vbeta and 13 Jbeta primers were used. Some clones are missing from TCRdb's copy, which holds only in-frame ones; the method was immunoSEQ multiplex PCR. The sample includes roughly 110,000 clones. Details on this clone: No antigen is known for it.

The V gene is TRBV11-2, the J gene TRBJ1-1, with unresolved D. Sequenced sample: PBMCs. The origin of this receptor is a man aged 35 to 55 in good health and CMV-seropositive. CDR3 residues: CASSLRDQLEAFF. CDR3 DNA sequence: TGTGCCAGCAGCTTGAGGGATCAGCTTGAAGCTTTCTTT.